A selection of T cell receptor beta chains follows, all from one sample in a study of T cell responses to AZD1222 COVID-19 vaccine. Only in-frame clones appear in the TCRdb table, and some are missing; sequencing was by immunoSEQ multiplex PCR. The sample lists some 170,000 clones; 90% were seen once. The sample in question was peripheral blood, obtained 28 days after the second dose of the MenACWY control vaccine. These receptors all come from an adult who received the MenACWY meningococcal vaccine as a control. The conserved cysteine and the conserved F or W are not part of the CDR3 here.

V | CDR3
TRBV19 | ASSIPSGRAVGEQF
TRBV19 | ASLKGANTGELF
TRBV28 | ASSLPGTGRQPQH
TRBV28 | ASSSSTGGGTEAF
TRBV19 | ASSIYRGEGKTQY
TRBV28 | ASSLARGLLIGNTIY
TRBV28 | ASTRGTPYSNQPQH
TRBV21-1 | ASSKYNSGNTIY
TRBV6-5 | ASSYSGRVRDEQF
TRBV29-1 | SVEWDTDTQY
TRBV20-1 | SARTADGYT
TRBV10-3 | AISSTSGAYNEQF